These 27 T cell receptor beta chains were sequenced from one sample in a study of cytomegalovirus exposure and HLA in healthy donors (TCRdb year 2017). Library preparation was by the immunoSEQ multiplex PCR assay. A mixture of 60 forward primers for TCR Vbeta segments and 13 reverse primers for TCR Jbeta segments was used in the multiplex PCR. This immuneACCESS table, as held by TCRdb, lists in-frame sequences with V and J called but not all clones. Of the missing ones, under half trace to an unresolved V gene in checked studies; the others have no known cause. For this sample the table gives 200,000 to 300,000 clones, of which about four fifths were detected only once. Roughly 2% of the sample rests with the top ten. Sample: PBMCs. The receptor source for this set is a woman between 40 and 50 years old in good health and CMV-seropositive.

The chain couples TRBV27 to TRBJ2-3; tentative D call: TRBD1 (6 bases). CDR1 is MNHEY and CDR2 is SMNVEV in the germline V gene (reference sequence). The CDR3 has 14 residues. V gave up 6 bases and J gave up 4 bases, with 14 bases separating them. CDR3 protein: CASSTFRGSDTQYF. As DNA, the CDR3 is TGTGCCAGCAGCACGTTCAGGGGTTCAGATACGCAGTATTTT.

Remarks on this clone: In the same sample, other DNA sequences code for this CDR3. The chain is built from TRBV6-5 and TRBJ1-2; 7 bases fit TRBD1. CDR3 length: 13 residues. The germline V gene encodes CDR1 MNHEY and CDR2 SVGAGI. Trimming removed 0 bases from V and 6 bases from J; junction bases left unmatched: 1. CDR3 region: CASSYSTGNGYTF. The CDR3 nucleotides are TGTGCCAGCAGTTACTCGACAGGGAATGGCTACACCTTC.

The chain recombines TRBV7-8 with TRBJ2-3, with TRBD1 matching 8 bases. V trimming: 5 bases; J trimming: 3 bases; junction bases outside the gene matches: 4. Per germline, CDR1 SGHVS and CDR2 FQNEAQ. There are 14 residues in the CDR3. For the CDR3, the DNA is TGTGCCAGCAGCCTGGACAGGGCGACAGATACGCAGTATTTT. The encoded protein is CASSLDRATDTQYF.

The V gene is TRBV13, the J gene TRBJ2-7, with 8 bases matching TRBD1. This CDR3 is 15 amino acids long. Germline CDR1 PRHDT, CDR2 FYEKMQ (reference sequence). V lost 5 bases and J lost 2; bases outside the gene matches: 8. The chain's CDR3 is CASSISDREPYEQYF. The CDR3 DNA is TGTGCCAGCAGCATCTCGGACAGGGAGCCCTACGAGCAGTACTTC.

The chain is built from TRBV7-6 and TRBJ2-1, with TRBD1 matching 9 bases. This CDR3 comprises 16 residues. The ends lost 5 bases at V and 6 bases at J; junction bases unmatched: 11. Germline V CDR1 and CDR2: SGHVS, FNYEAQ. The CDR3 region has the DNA TGTGCCAGCAGCCCGAGGGGGACAGGGATAGGCAATGAGCAGTTCTTC. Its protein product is CASSPRGTGIGNEQFF.

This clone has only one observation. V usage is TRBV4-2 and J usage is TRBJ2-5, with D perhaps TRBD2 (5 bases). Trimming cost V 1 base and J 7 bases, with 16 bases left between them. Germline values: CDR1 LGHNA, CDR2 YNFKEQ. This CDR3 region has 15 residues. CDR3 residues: CASSQVSAAITTQYF. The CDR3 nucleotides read TGTGCCAGCAGCCAAGTTTCAGCGGCGATTACGACCCAGTACTTC.

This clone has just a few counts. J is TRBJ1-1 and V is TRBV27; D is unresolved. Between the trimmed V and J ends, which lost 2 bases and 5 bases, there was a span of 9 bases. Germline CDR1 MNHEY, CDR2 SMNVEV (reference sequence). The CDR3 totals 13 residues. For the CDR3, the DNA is TGTGCCAGCAGTTTAGTATCCGAGACTGAAGCTTTCTTT. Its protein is CASSLVSETEAFF.

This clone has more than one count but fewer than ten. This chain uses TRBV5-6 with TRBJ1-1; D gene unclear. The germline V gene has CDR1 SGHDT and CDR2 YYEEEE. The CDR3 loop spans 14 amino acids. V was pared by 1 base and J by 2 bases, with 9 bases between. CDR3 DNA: TGTGCCAGCAGCTTGACCAGGCCCAACACTGAAGCTTTCTTT. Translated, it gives CASSLTRPNTEAFF. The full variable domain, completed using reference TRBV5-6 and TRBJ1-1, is DAGVTQSPTHLIKTRGQQVTLRCSPKSGHDTVSWYQQALGQGPQFIFQYYEEEERQRGNFPDRFSGHQFPNYSSELNVNALLLGDSALYLCASSLTRPNTEAFFGQGTRLTVV.

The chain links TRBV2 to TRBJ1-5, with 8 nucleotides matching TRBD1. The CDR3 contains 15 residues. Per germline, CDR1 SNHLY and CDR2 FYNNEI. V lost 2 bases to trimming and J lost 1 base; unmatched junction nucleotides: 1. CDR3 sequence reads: CASSETGGSNQPQHF. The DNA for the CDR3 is TGTGCCAGCAGTGAAACAGGGGGGAGCAATCAGCCCCAGCATTTT. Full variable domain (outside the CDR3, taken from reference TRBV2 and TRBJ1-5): EPEVTQTPSHQVTQMGQEVILRCVPISNHLYFYWYRQILGQKVEFLVSFYNNEISEKSEIFDDQFSVERPDGSNFTLKIRSTKLEDSAMYFCASSETGGSNQPQHFGDGTRLSIL.

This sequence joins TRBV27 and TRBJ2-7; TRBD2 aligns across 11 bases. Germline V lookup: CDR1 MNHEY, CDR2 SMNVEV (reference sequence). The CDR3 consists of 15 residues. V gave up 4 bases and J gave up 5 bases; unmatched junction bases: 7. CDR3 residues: CASSSTLAGVDEQYF. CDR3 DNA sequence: TGTGCCAGCAGTTCCACACTAGCGGGAGTCGACGAGCAGTACTTC.

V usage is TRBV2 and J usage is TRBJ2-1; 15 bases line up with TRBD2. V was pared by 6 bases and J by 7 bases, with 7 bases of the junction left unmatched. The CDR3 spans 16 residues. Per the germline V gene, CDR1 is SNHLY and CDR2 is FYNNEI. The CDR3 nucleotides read TGTGCCAGCAGGGAGGGGACTAGCGGGAGGAAAAATGAGCAGTTCTTC. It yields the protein CASREGTSGRKNEQFF. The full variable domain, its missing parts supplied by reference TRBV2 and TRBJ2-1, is EPEVTQTPSHQVTQMGQEVILRCVPISNHLYFYWYRQILGQKVEFLVSFYNNEISEKSEIFDDQFSVERPDGSNFTLKIRSTKLEDSAMYFCASREGTSGRKNEQFFGPGTRLTVL.

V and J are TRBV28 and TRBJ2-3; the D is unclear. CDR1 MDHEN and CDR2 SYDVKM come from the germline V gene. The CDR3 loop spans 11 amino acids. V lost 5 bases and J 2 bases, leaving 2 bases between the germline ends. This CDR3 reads CASSLTDTQYF. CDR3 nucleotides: TGTGCCAGCAGTCTCACAGATACGCAGTATTTT.

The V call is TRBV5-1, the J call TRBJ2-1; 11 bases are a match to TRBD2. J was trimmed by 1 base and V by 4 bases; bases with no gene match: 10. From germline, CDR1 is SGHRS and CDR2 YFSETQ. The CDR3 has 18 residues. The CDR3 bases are TGCGCCAGCAGCCGTGGTGGTAGCGGGAGGGGGTCCTACAATGAGCAGTTCTTC. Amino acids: CASSRGGSGRGSYNEQFF.

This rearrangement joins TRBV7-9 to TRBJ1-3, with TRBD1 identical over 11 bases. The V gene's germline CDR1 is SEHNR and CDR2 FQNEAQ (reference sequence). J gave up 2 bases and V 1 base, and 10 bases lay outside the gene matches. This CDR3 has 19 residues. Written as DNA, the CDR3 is TGTGCCAGCAGCTTAGGAGGGACAGGGGGTTATTCTGCTGGAAACACCATATATTTT. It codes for CASSLGGTGGYSAGNTIYF.

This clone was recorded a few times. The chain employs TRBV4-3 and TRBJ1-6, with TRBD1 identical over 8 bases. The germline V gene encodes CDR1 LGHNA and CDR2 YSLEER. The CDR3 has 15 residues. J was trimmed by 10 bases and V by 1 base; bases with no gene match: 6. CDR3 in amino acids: CASSQVWTGLSPLHF. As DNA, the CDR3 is TGCGCCAGCAGCCAAGTATGGACAGGGCTATCACCCCTCCACTTT.

The CDR3 here is CASSLDGANTEAFF. The CDR3 region has the DNA TGCGCCAGCAGCTTGGATGGAGCGAACACTGAAGCTTTCTTT. This chain links TRBV5-1 with TRBJ1-1; D uncertain. Germline CDR1 is SGHRS and CDR2 is YFSETQ. The CDR3 covers 14 residues. With 0 bases removed from V and 1 base from J, the gap between germline ends came to 7 bases.

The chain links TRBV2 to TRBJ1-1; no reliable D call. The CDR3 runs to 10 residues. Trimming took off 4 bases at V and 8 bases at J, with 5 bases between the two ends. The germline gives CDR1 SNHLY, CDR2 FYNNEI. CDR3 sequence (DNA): TGTGCCAGCAGTGTTATAGAAGCTTTCTTT. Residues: CASSVIEAFF.

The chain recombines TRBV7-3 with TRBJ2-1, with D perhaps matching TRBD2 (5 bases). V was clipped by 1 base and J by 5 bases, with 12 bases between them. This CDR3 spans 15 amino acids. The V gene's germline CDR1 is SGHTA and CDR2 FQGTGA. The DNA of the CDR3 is TGTGCCAGCAGCTTAAAGCTAGCCGCTCACAATGAGCAGTTCTTC. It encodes CASSLKLAAHNEQFF.

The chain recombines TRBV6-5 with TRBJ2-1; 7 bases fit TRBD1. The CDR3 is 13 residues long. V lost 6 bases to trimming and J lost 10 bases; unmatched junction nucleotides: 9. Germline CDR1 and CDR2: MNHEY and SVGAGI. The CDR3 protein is CASSRPGQVEQFF. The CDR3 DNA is TGTGCCAGCAGCCGCCCCGGACAGGTCGAGCAGTTCTTC.

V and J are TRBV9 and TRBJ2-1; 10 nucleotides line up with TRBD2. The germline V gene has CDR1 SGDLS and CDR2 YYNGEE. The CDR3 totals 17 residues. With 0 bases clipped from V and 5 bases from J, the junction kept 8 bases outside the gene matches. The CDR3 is CASSVGASGRGDNEQFF. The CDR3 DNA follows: TGTGCCAGCAGCGTAGGGGCTAGCGGGAGAGGGGACAATGAGCAGTTCTTC. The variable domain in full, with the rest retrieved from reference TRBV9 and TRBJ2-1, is DSGVTQTPKHLITATGQRVTLRCSPRSGDLSVYWYQQSLDQGLQFLIQYYNGEERAKGNILERFSAQQFPDLHSELNLSSLELGDSALYFCASSVGASGRGDNEQFFGPGTRLTVL.

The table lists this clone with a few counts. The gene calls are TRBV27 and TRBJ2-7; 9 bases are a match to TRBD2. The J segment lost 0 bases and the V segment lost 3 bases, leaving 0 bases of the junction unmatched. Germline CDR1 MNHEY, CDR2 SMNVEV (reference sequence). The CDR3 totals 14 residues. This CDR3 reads CASSLREGSYEQYF. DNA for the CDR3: TGTGCCAGCAGTTTGCGGGAGGGCTCCTACGAGCAGTACTTC.

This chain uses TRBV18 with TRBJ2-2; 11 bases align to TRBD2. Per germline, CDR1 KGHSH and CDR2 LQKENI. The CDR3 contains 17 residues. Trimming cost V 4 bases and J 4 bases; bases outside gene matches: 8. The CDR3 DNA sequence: TGTGCCAGCTCACTACTAGCGGGAGCCCCCGGCACCGGGGAGCTGTTTTTT. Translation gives CASSLLAGAPGTGELFF.

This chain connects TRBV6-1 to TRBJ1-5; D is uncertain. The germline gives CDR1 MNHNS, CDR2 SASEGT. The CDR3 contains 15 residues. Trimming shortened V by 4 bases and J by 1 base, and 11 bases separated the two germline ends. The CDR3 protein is CASSGQPSSNQPQHF. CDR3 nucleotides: TGTGCCAGCAGTGGGCAACCTTCCAGCAATCAGCCCCAGCATTTT.

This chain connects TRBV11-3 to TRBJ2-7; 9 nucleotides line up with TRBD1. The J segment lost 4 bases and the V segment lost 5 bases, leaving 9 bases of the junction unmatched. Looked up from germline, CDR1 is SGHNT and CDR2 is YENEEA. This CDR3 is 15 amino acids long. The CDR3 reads CASSNPGTGRYEQYF. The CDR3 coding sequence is TGTGCCAGCAGCAACCCCGGGACAGGGAGGTACGAGCAGTACTTC.

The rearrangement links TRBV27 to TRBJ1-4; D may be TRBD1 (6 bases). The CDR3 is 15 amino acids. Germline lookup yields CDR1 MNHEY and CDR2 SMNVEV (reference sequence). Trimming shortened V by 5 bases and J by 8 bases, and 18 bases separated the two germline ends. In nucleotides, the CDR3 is TGTGCCAGCAGTCCCAATGGGGGGGCAGACGAAAAACTGTTTTTT. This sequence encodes CASSPNGGADEKLFF. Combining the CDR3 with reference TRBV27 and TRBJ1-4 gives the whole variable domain EAQVTQNPRYLITVTGKKLTVTCSQNMNHEYMSWYRQDPGLGLRQIYYSMNVEVTDKGDVPEGYKVSRKEKRNFPLILESPSPNQTSLYFCASSPNGGADEKLFFGSGTQLSVL.

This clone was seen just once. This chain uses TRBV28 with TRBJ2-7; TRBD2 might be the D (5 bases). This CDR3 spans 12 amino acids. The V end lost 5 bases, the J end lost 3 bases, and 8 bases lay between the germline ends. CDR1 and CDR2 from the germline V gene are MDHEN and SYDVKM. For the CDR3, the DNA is TGTGCCAGCAGTCCCCGGGGCTACGAGCAGTACTTC. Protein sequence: CASSPRGYEQYF.

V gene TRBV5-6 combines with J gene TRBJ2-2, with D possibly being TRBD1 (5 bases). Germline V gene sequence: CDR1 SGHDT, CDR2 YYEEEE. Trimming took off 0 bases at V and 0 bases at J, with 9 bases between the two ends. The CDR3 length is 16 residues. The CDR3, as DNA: TGTGCCAGCAGCTTGGAGGGGCTTGCGAACACCGGGGAGCTGTTTTTT. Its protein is CASSLEGLANTGELFF.